This T cell receptor (beta chain) was identified during a study of pediatric ulcerative colitis. Study conclusions and caveats: Ulcerative colitis patients shared more blood-rectal clones than controls.

As for this clone: Its antigen is unknown.

Before the diagnostic colonoscopy, ulcerative colitis patients were free of immunosuppressive medication. Samples were sequenced at Survey level, maximum 500,000 reads. Assay: immunoSEQ multiplex PCR; the TCRdb copy retains only in-frame clones and omits some. The sample has 30,000 to 45,000 clones, around four fifths seen once; the top ten hold roughly 25%. The V gene end was trimmed by 0 bases and the J gene end by 5 bases; junction bases not matched to a gene: 5. The CDR3 length is 15 residues. Germline CDR1 reads SGHDN; CDR2 reads FVKESK. The chain uses TRBV14 and TRBJ2-7; 9 nucleotides agree with TRBD2. The specimen sequenced was blood. This clonotype was obtained from a girl between 10 and 17 years old with moderate ulcerative colitis. The CDR3 here is CASSQDLAGSHEQYF. DNA of the CDR3: TGTGCCAGCAGCCAAGATCTAGCGGGAAGCCACGAGCAGTACTTC.